These T cell receptor beta chains were read from a single sample in a study of a mutant IDH1 vaccine in newly diagnosed glioma. Only in-frame clones appear in the TCRdb table, and some are missing; sequencing was by immunoSEQ multiplex PCR. The top ten hold about 4% of the sample, which has some 66,000 clones, 84% seen once. The antigens for these receptors are not known. The sample here was PBMCs, taken from a glioma patient whose treatment included an IDH1 peptide vaccine. The origin of the receptors is a man younger than 40 with glioma. Each CDR3 is given with its conserved first and last residue. The D gene is left open where the match is weak. For some rows the clone size is stated as once, few or many, or as a class when expanded; others skip it.

D gene: -
clone size: -
V gene: TRBV5-6
J gene: TRBJ2-2
CDR3 protein: CASSLYLEQKNTGELFF
CDR3 DNA: TGTGCCAGCAGCTTGTATCTTGAACAGAAAAACACCGGGGAGCTGTTTTTT

D gene: TRBD2
clone size: -
V gene: TRBV25-1
J gene: TRBJ2-1
CDR3 protein: CASSPRGLAVSSYNEQFF
CDR3 DNA: TGTGCCAGCAGTCCACGAGGGCTAGCGGTTAGCTCCTACAATGAGCAGTTCTTC

D gene: -
clone size: -
V gene: TRBV19
J gene: TRBJ1-3
CDR3 protein: CASRTPGQGDGNTIYF
CDR3 DNA: TGTGCCAGTAGAACCCCGGGGCAGGGAGACGGAAACACCATATATTTT

D gene: -
clone size: -
V gene: TRBV2
J gene: TRBJ2-7
CDR3 protein: CARGTLTYEQYF
CDR3 DNA: TGTGCCAGAGGCACACTAACCTACGAGCAGTACTTC

D gene: -
clone size: once
V gene: TRBV2
J gene: TRBJ2-5
CDR3 protein: CASSYSTTQYF
CDR3 DNA: TGTGCCAGCAGTTACAGTACCACCCAGTACTTC

D gene: -
clone size: once
V gene: TRBV15
J gene: TRBJ1-1
CDR3 protein: CATSRTRNTEAFF
CDR3 DNA: TGTGCCACCAGCAGAACCAGGAACACTGAAGCTTTCTTT

D gene: -
clone size: few
V gene: TRBV6-5
J gene: TRBJ1-6
CDR3 protein: CASRATGLNSPLHF
CDR3 DNA: TGTGCCAGCAGGGCGACAGGTCTGAATTCACCCCTCCACTTT

D gene: TRBD1
clone size: -
V gene: TRBV30
J gene: TRBJ1-2
CDR3 protein: CAWSLVEGTANGYTF
CDR3 DNA: TGTGCCTGGAGTCTTGTGGAGGGGACAGCTAATGGCTACACCTTC

D gene: -
clone size: few
V gene: TRBV6-5
J gene: TRBJ1-6
CDR3 protein: CASSYSQRSNSPLHF
CDR3 DNA: TGTGCCAGCAGTTATTCGCAGCGGAGTAATTCACCCCTCCACTTT

D gene: -
clone size: -
V gene: TRBV7-8
J gene: TRBJ1-6
CDR3 protein: CASSLAIGGLSPLHF
CDR3 DNA: TGTGCCAGCAGCTTAGCCATCGGGGGGCTCTCACCCCTCCACTTT

D gene: -
clone size: -
V gene: TRBV7-8
J gene: TRBJ1-3
CDR3 protein: CASSSLSGTPAWRNTIYF
CDR3 DNA: TGTGCCAGCAGCTCATTGTCCGGGACTCCTGCCTGGAGAAACACCATATATTTT

D gene: TRBD1
clone size: -
V gene: TRBV5-1
J gene: TRBJ2-5
CDR3 protein: CASSWDRGHETQYF
CDR3 DNA: TGCGCCAGCAGCTGGGACAGGGGGCACGAGACCCAGTACTTC

D gene: TRBD1
clone size: once
V gene: TRBV7-2
J gene: TRBJ2-7
CDR3 protein: CASSGRTGVSYEQYF
CDR3 DNA: TGTGCCAGCAGCGGGCGGACAGGGGTTTCCTACGAGCAGTACTTC

D gene: -
clone size: once
V gene: TRBV10-3
J gene: TRBJ2-7
CDR3 protein: CAISEFWTQNSYEQYF
CDR3 DNA: TGTGCCATCAGTGAGTTCTGGACACAGAACTCCTACGAGCAGTACTTC

D gene: -
clone size: few
V gene: TRBV30
J gene: TRBJ2-7
CDR3 protein: CAWSVTRGDQYF
CDR3 DNA: TGTGCCTGGAGTGTAACAAGGGGGGATCAGTACTTC

D gene: TRBD1
clone size: -
V gene: TRBV2
J gene: TRBJ2-3
CDR3 protein: CASRDRDRGPDTQYF
CDR3 DNA: TGTGCCAGCAGAGACCGGGACAGAGGTCCAGATACGCAGTATTTT

D gene: -
clone size: -
V gene: TRBV2
J gene: TRBJ1-5
CDR3 protein: CASWGGGREPQHF
CDR3 DNA: TGTGCCAGTTGGGGAGGGGGGCGAGAGCCCCAGCATTTT

D gene: -
clone size: -
V gene: TRBV28
J gene: TRBJ1-1
CDR3 protein: CASSYFGRDTEAFF
CDR3 DNA: TGTGCCAGCAGTTACTTCGGACGGGATACTGAAGCTTTCTTT

D gene: -
clone size: -
V gene: TRBV2
J gene: TRBJ1-1
CDR3 protein: CASSDPPAEAFF
CDR3 DNA: TGTGCCAGCAGTGATCCCCCCGCTGAAGCTTTCTTT

D gene: TRBD2
clone size: -
V gene: TRBV19
J gene: TRBJ2-7
CDR3 protein: CASSISGSRYEQYF
CDR3 DNA: TGTGCCAGTAGTATCAGCGGGAGCAGGTACGAGCAGTACTTC

D gene: TRBD2
clone size: -
V gene: TRBV29-1
J gene: TRBJ2-3
CDR3 protein: CSVDQGLAGDTQYF
CDR3 DNA: TGCAGCGTTGACCAGGGACTAGCAGGGGATACGCAGTATTTT

D gene: -
clone size: -
V gene: TRBV20-1
J gene: TRBJ1-1
CDR3 protein: CSAPRGSEAFF
CDR3 DNA: TGCAGTGCACCTAGGGGATCTGAAGCTTTCTTT

D gene: TRBD1
clone size: -
V gene: TRBV27
J gene: TRBJ1-2
CDR3 protein: CASSPPTGSETF
CDR3 DNA: TGTGCCAGCAGCCCCCCGACAGGGAGCGAAACCTTC

D gene: -
clone size: -
V gene: TRBV11-2
J gene: TRBJ2-5
CDR3 protein: CASSPQGLQETQYF
CDR3 DNA: TGTGCCAGCAGCCCACAGGGTCTTCAAGAGACCCAGTACTTC

D gene: -
clone size: -
V gene: TRBV5-1
J gene: TRBJ1-4
CDR3 protein: CASRRTAGEKLFF
CDR3 DNA: TGCGCCAGCAGACGGACGGCGGGTGAAAAACTGTTTTTT

D gene: TRBD1
clone size: -
V gene: TRBV4-1
J gene: TRBJ1-1
CDR3 protein: CASSLASGGTEAFF
CDR3 DNA: TGCGCCAGCAGCCTCGCGTCAGGGGGCACTGAAGCTTTCTTT

D gene: -
clone size: -
V gene: TRBV27
J gene: TRBJ2-7
CDR3 protein: CASSSRPTYEQYF
CDR3 DNA: TGTGCCAGCAGCTCCAGACCAACCTACGAGCAGTACTTC

D gene: TRBD1
clone size: -
V gene: TRBV5-4
J gene: TRBJ1-1
CDR3 protein: CASSFDRGQTEAFF
CDR3 DNA: TGTGCCAGCAGCTTTGACAGGGGGCAAACTGAAGCTTTCTTT

D gene: TRBD1
clone size: -
V gene: TRBV7-9
J gene: TRBJ2-7
CDR3 protein: CASSLLLRTGPYEQYF
CDR3 DNA: TGTGCCAGCAGCTTGTTACTTAGGACAGGACCCTACGAGCAGTACTTC

D gene: TRBD2
clone size: -
V gene: TRBV19
J gene: TRBJ2-3
CDR3 protein: CASSIGTSGGAGGDTQYF
CDR3 DNA: TGTGCCAGTAGTATAGGGACTAGCGGGGGGGCTGGCGGAGATACGCAGTATTTT

D gene: TRBD1
clone size: -
V gene: TRBV5-5
J gene: TRBJ1-4
CDR3 protein: CASSPRDRTATNEKLFF
CDR3 DNA: TGTGCCAGCAGCCCCCGGGACAGGACCGCAACTAATGAAAAACTGTTTTTT

D gene: -
clone size: -
V gene: TRBV6-1
J gene: TRBJ1-2
CDR3 protein: CASSEAYGYTF
CDR3 DNA: TGTGCCAGCAGTGAGGCCTATGGCTACACCTTC

D gene: -
clone size: -
V gene: TRBV5-5
J gene: TRBJ1-6
CDR3 protein: CASSKITTGTSNSPLHF
CDR3 DNA: TGTGCCAGCAGCAAGATCACGACTGGGACGTCAAACTCACCCCTCCACTTT

D gene: -
clone size: many
V gene: TRBV2
J gene: TRBJ2-2
CDR3 protein: CASKDPGPGELFF
CDR3 DNA: TGTGCCAGCAAGGACCCTGGCCCTGGGGAGCTGTTTTTT

D gene: -
clone size: -
V gene: TRBV4-1
J gene: TRBJ1-2
CDR3 protein: CASSQVVRQVNYGYTF
CDR3 DNA: TGCGCCAGCAGCCAAGTGGTTAGACAGGTGAACTATGGCTACACCTTC

D gene: -
clone size: -
V gene: TRBV4-1
J gene: TRBJ1-6
CDR3 protein: CASSQIREAKFYNSPLHF
CDR3 DNA: TGCGCCAGCAGCCAAATAAGGGAGGCGAAGTTCTATAATTCACCCCTCCACTTT

D gene: -
clone size: -
V gene: TRBV29-1
J gene: TRBJ1-2
CDR3 protein: CSVVFVQESYGYTF
CDR3 DNA: TGCAGCGTTGTTTTTGTGCAGGAGAGCTATGGCTACACCTTC

D gene: -
clone size: -
V gene: TRBV2
J gene: TRBJ2-7
CDR3 protein: CASSPSWIYEQYF
CDR3 DNA: TGTGCCAGCAGTCCTAGCTGGATCTACGAGCAGTACTTC

D gene: -
clone size: -
V gene: TRBV7-2
J gene: TRBJ2-7
CDR3 protein: CASSFAVQGQYF
CDR3 DNA: TGTGCCAGCAGCTTCGCAGTACAGGGGCAGTACTTC

D gene: -
clone size: -
V gene: TRBV19
J gene: TRBJ1-2
CDR3 protein: CASSTPYGRGNGYTF
CDR3 DNA: TGTGCCAGTAGTACCCCTTACGGGAGGGGGAATGGCTACACCTTC

D gene: -
clone size: -
V gene: TRBV19
J gene: TRBJ1-4
CDR3 protein: CASSIGGATNEKLFF
CDR3 DNA: TGTGCCAGTAGTATAGGGGGAGCGACTAATGAAAAACTGTTTTTT

D gene: -
clone size: -
V gene: TRBV9
J gene: TRBJ1-3
CDR3 protein: CASSVVEGGNTIYF
CDR3 DNA: TGTGCCAGCAGCGTAGTAGAGGGTGGAAACACCATATATTTT

D gene: -
clone size: -
V gene: TRBV6-4
J gene: TRBJ2-6
CDR3 protein: CASRRTGAGANVLTF
CDR3 DNA: TGTGCCAGCAGGAGGACGGGGGCTGGGGCCAACGTCCTGACTTTC

D gene: -
clone size: -
V gene: TRBV18
J gene: TRBJ2-5
CDR3 protein: CASSPNSGETQYF
CDR3 DNA: TGTGCCAGCTCACCAAATTCTGGAGAGACCCAGTACTTC

D gene: -
clone size: -
V gene: TRBV15
J gene: TRBJ1-6
CDR3 protein: CATSSITHGGAYNSPLHF
CDR3 DNA: TGTGCCACCAGCAGTATAACCCATGGCGGCGCCTATAATTCACCCCTCCACTTT